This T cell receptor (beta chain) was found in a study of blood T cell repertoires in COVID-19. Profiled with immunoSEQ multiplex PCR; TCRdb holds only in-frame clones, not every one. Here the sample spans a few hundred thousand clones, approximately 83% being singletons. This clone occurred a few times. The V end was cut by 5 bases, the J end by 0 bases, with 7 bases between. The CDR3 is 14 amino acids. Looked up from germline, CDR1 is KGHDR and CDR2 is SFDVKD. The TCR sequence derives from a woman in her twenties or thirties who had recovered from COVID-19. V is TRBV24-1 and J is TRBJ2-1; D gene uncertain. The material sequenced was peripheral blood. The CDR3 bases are TGTGCCACCAGTGGGCGGAGCTCCTACAATGAGCAGTTCTTC. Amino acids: CATSGRSSYNEQFF.